Below, 30 T cell receptor beta chains from the same sample are listed, as sequenced in a study of shared clonotypes between healthy human individuals. The data were produced by immunoSEQ multiplex PCR, yet TCRdb's version contains in-frame clones alone and is incomplete. Counted here are 950,000 to 1,300,000 clones, 70% to 80% occurring once; the ten biggest clones make up roughly 1.5%. Sequencing used memory CD4+ T cells sorted from blood. As to subset: CD45RA-negative fraction. These receptors were taken from a man between 18 and 29 years old in good health.

The V gene is TRBV10-2, the J gene TRBJ2-5; 15 nucleotides line up with TRBD2. In germline, CDR1 is WSHSY, CDR2 SAAADI. The CDR3 totals 19 residues. V trimming: 4 bases; J trimming: 4 bases; junction bases outside the gene matches: 13. CDR3 bases: TGCGCCAGCAGTGCCCAAGGCCGGACTAGCGGGGGGGCCCGAGAGACCCAGTACTTC. Protein: CASSAQGRTSGGARETQYF.

The J gene is TRBJ2-5, the V gene TRBV12-5; possibly TRBD1 for D (5 bases). The V end lost 1 base, the J end lost 7 bases, and 7 bases lay between the germline ends. The CDR3 spans 12 residues. The V gene's germline CDR1 is LGHNT and CDR2 FRNRAP. DNA of the CDR3: TGTGCTAGTGGTTTGGGCACAGGGACCCAGTACTTC. Its protein product is CASGLGTGTQYF.

This rearrangement joins TRBV7-2 to TRBJ2-7; D gene unclear. The V gene lost 2 bases and the J gene lost 3 bases, with 8 bases spanning the gap. CDR3 length: 13 amino acids. Germline loops: CDR1 SGHTA, CDR2 FQGNSA. The CDR3 bases are TGTGCCAGCAGCTTAAAGGCCAGCTACGAGCAGTACTTC. It yields the protein CASSLKASYEQYF.

This clone has a handful of counts. This chain joins TRBV2 and TRBJ2-1; 10 nucleotides align to TRBD1. The CDR3 loop spans 14 amino acids. Trimming at V came to 4 bases and at J to 4 bases, leaving 1 base not matched to a gene. Germline V gene sequence: CDR1 SNHLY, CDR2 FYNNEI. The CDR3 nucleotides are TGTGCCAGCAGTGGGGACAGGGGATACAATGAGCAGTTCTTC. It yields the protein CASSGDRGYNEQFF.

Many counts were recorded for this clone. The CDR3 here is CASSQVMGGRVGELFF. DNA for the CDR3: TGCGCCAGCAGCCAAGTAATGGGGGGGCGAGTCGGGGAGCTGTTTTTT. This rearrangement joins TRBV4-1 to TRBJ2-2; TRBD2 is a possible D gene (7 bases). Per the germline V gene, CDR1 is MGHRA and CDR2 is YSYEKL. CDR3 length equals 16 residues. V was cut by 1 base and J by 7 bases, with 16 bases left in between.

This clone was recorded a few times. The rearrangement links TRBV5-1 to TRBJ1-5, with D perhaps matching TRBD1 (5 bases). This CDR3 spans 15 amino acids. Germline V CDR1 and CDR2: SGHRS, YFSETQ. The V gene lost 4 bases and the J gene lost 7 bases, with 18 bases spanning the gap. The CDR3 bases are TGCGCCAGCAGCACCCAAGACAGCGGGTTACAGCCCCAGCATTTT. This sequence encodes CASSTQDSGLQPQHF.

As for this clone: Lacking the conserved final phenylalanine or tryptophan, this CDR3 likely reflects a read error. The limits of the CDR3 on the DNA are not certain, so only TCRdb's listed CDR3 is given. The chain employs TRBV11-3 and TRBJ1-1; the table gives TRBD1 as D, unverified against the DNA. Germline V gene sequence: CDR1 SGHNT, CDR2 YENEEA. The CDR3 sequence runs 12 residues, both termini included. CDR3 residues: CASSLANRGLSL.

Note on this clone: The sample contains more than one DNA sequence encoding this CDR3. The chain uses TRBV7-2 and TRBJ1-5; D is undetermined. Between the trimmed V and J ends, which lost 1 base and 0 bases, there was a span of 4 bases. Germline V gene data show CDR1 as SGHTA and CDR2 as FQGNSA. This CDR3 spans 14 amino acids. CDR3 residues: CASSLGTSNQPQHF. CDR3 nucleotide sequence: TGTGCCAGCAGCTTAGGCACTAGCAATCAGCCCCAGCATTTT.

The chain links TRBV7-9 to TRBJ2-7; D call uncertain. CDR1 is SEHNR and CDR2 is FQNEAQ in the germline V gene (reference sequence). CDR3 length equals 14 residues. With 1 base removed from V and 4 bases from J, the gap between germline ends came to 11 bases. CDR3 protein: CASSLDGVLYEQYF. As DNA, the CDR3 is TGTGCCAGCAGCTTAGACGGAGTTCTTTACGAGCAGTACTTC. Full variable domain (remainder filled in from reference TRBV7-9 and TRBJ2-7): DTGVSQNPRHKITKRGQNVTFRCDPISEHNRLYWYRQTLGQGPEFLTYFQNEAQLEKSRLLSDRFSAERPKGSFSTLEIQRTEQGDSAMYLCASSLDGVLYEQYFGPGTRLTVT.

This chain links TRBV6-5 with TRBJ2-7, with D perhaps matching TRBD1 or TRBD2 (5 bases each). V lost 6 bases and J 7 bases, leaving 22 bases between the germline ends. CDR1 and CDR2 (germline): MNHEY, SVGAGI. The CDR3 runs 15 residues. The CDR3 reads CASSSRGTIVGEQYF. The CDR3 DNA sequence: TGTGCCAGCAGCTCAAGAGGGACGATCGTCGGAGAGCAGTACTTC.

The chain has TRBV15 and TRBJ2-3; D possibly corresponds to TRBD2 (6 bases). This CDR3 is 15 amino acids long. Germline loops: CDR1 LNHNV, CDR2 YYDKDF (reference sequence). V lost 5 bases and J lost 5, with 17 bases in between. CDR3 protein: CATSAREKLIDTQYF. The CDR3 nucleotides read TGTGCCACCAGCGCCCGGGAGAAGCTGATAGATACGCAGTATTTT.

This clone showed up just once. A much larger clone lies a single base off, so this may be a read error. V gene TRBV5-4 combines with J gene TRBJ2-2, with D possibly being TRBD1 (6 bases). V shed 1 base and J shed 4 bases, with 8 bases lying between them. Germline CDR1 SGHNT, CDR2 YYREEE (reference sequence). The CDR3 is 14 amino acids. The CDR3 loop reads CASSLTGITGELFF. The CDR3 region has the DNA TGTGCCAGCAGCTTGACAGGGATCACCGGGGAGCTGTTTTTT.

The sample holds one count of this clone. CDR3 DNA sequence: TGTGCCAGCTCACCGGGAGTACTTCGTTTGAGCTCCTACAATGAGCAGTTCTTC. Translating it yields CASSPGVLRLSSYNEQFF. The chain carries TRBV18 and TRBJ2-1; maybe TRBD2 (5 bases). Trimming cost V 3 bases and J 0 bases, with 18 bases left between them. The CDR3 is 18 residues long. Germline assignment: CDR1 KGHSH and CDR2 LQKENI.

The CDR3 loop is CASSPTGATNEKLFF. The CDR3 nucleotides are TGTGCCAGCAGCCCTACTGGTGCAACTAATGAAAAACTGTTTTTT. The rearrangement uses TRBV11-2 and TRBJ1-4; D is unclear. The CDR3 is 15 residues long. The V end lost 5 bases, the J end lost 0 bases, and 10 bases lay between the germline ends. CDR1 and CDR2 (germline): SGHAT, FQNNGV. Drawing the rest from reference TRBV11-2 and TRBJ1-4, the complete variable domain is EAGVAQSPRYKIIEKRQSVAFWCNPISGHATLYWYQQILGQGPKLLIQFQNNGVVDDSQLPKDRFSAERLKGVDSTLKIQPAKLEDSAVYLCASSPTGATNEKLFFGSGTQLSVL.

The count of this clone is one. CDR3 coding DNA: TGTGCCAGTAGTCTCCGGGGCCGAACTCAGCCCCAGCATTTT. This gives the protein CASSLRGRTQPQHF. The chain joins TRBV19 to TRBJ1-5, with TRBD1 as a possible D gene (5 bases). CDR3 size: 14 residues. V was trimmed by 5 bases and J by 6 bases, leaving 14 bases between them. Germline lookup yields CDR1 LNHDA and CDR2 SQIVND (reference sequence).

This chain links TRBV19 with TRBJ1-2; TRBD1 matches 7 bases. The V gene end was trimmed by 5 bases and the J gene end by 4 bases; junction bases not matched to a gene: 4. Per germline, CDR1 LNHDA and CDR2 SQIVND (reference sequence). There are 13 residues in the CDR3. The CDR3 sequence is CASSVRQGYGYTF. CDR3 bases: TGTGCCAGTAGTGTCCGACAGGGCTATGGCTACACCTTC.

This clone was counted once. The gene calls are TRBV6-4 and TRBJ2-2; 11 nucleotides line up with TRBD2. The junction had 6 bases not matched to a gene; V was cut back by 8 bases and J by 1 base. The CDR3 runs to 16 residues. Germline V gene sequence: CDR1 MRHNA, CDR2 SNTAGT. The CDR3: CASWEGLAGNTGELFF. The CDR3 DNA is TGTGCCAGCTGGGAAGGACTAGCGGGGAACACCGGGGAGCTGTTTTTT.

This clone has only a few counts. The chain uses TRBV12-2 and TRBJ2-7. TRBV12-2 represents a pseudogene. The CDR3 sequence is 13 residues long. The DNA of the CDR3 is TGTGCAAGCCTGAGGGACCGTTCCTACGAGCAGTACTTC. This translates into CASLRDRSYEQYF.

This CDR3 reads CASSGPGQGFPYEQYF. CDR3 coding DNA: TGTGCCAGCAGTGGACCGGGACAGGGGTTCCCCTACGAGCAGTACTTC. The gene calls are TRBV2 and TRBJ2-7, with 10 bases that match TRBD1. This CDR3 comprises 16 residues. J gave up 2 bases and V 4 bases, and 8 bases lay outside the gene matches. The germline gives CDR1 SNHLY, CDR2 FYNNEI. The full variable domain, in which reference TRBV2 and TRBJ2-7 provide the parts outside the CDR3, is EPEVTQTPSHQVTQMGQEVILRCVPISNHLYFYWYRQILGQKVEFLVSFYNNEISEKSEIFDDQFSVERPDGSNFTLKIRSTKLEDSAMYFCASSGPGQGFPYEQYFGPGTRLTVT.

The chain joins TRBV6-5 to TRBJ2-7; no firm D call. V lost 0 bases and J lost 0, with 9 bases in between. Looked up from germline, CDR1 is MNHEY and CDR2 is SVGAGI. The CDR3 is made up of 15 amino acids. The CDR3 protein is CASSYSSPSSYEQYF. CDR3 nucleotide sequence: TGTGCCAGCAGTTACTCCAGTCCGAGCTCCTACGAGCAGTACTTC.

The gene calls are TRBV4-1 and TRBJ1-1; tentative D call: TRBD1 (5 bases). CDR3 size: 15 residues. The germline V gene encodes CDR1 MGHRA and CDR2 YSYEKL. Trimming cost V 3 bases and J 0 bases, with 11 bases left between them. The CDR3 sequence is CASSQVDSLNTEAFF. In nucleotides, the CDR3 is TGCGCCAGCAGCCAGGTCGACAGTCTGAACACTGAAGCTTTCTTT.

This clone was observed a few times. V and J are TRBV11-2 and TRBJ2-1, with 12 bases matching TRBD2. Germline V lookup: CDR1 SGHAT, CDR2 FQNNGV. The CDR3 loop spans 18 amino acids. V gave up 5 bases and J gave up 4 bases; unmatched junction bases: 12. The CDR3 bases are TGTGCCAGCAGCCCAAAATTTACTAGCGGGGGGCCGTACAATGAGCAGTTCTTC. As protein: CASSPKFTSGGPYNEQFF.

This clone has just a few counts. The rearrangement links TRBV5-1 to TRBJ2-6; D may be TRBD2 (5 bases). V was shortened by 6 bases and J by 1 base, with 11 bases between the two germline ends. Germline loops: CDR1 SGHRS, CDR2 YFSETQ. The CDR3 runs to 15 residues. CDR3 amino acids: CASTKTGSGANVLTF. The CDR3 bases are TGCGCCAGCACCAAGACGGGGTCTGGGGCCAACGTCCTGACTTTC.

The CDR3 DNA reads TGTGCCAGCGGGGACCGGGGGCCTAATCAGCCCCAGCATTTT. This translates into CASGDRGPNQPQHF. V gene TRBV2 combines with J gene TRBJ1-5, with D possibly TRBD1 on 6 matching bases. Per the germline V gene, CDR1 is SNHLY and CDR2 is FYNNEI. The V end lost 8 bases, the J end lost 4 bases, and 15 bases lay between the germline ends. CDR3 size: 14 residues.

The chain employs TRBV5-1 and TRBJ1-1, with D tentatively TRBD1 (5 bases). V was shortened by 0 bases and J by 7 bases, with 16 bases between the two germline ends. The CDR3 length is 15 residues. Germline V gene sequence: CDR1 SGHRS, CDR2 YFSETQ. The CDR3 DNA sequence: TGCGCCAGCAGCTTGGCCGTGGGGCGACCCCTTGAAGCTTTCTTT. Translating it yields CASSLAVGRPLEAFF.

The chain joins TRBV7-8 to TRBJ2-3; 7 positions agree with TRBD2. Germline-derived CDR1 and CDR2 are SGHVS and FQNEAQ. After removal of 6 bases from V and 7 bases from J, the junction contained 7 bases not matched to a gene. This CDR3 region has 13 residues. The CDR3 here is CASRPRGLNTQYF. CDR3 nucleotides: TGTGCCAGCAGGCCACGGGGACTAAATACGCAGTATTTT.

This sequence joins TRBV7-9 and TRBJ1-1, with D possibly matching TRBD1 (5 bases). CDR3 length equals 15 residues. CDR1 and CDR2 from the germline V gene are SEHNR and FQNEAQ (reference sequence). Trimming took off 1 base at V and 0 bases at J, with 9 bases between the two ends. The CDR3 region is CASSLVPGLNTEAFF. CDR3 coding DNA: TGTGCCAGCAGCTTAGTGCCAGGGCTGAACACTGAAGCTTTCTTT.

The chain employs TRBV9 and TRBJ2-1; weak D call: TRBD1 (6 bases). CDR3 length: 16 amino acids. CDR1 SGDLS and CDR2 YYNGEE come from the germline V gene. V lost 0 bases, J lost 0 bases, and 10 bases lay in between. CDR3 sequence reads: CASSVGGQVSYNEQFF. CDR3 nucleotide sequence: TGTGCCAGCAGCGTAGGGGGGCAGGTCTCCTACAATGAGCAGTTCTTC.

CDR3 protein: CASSQGVERVYGYTF. CDR3 DNA: TGTGCCAGCAGCCAAGGGGTGGAGCGCGTCTATGGCTACACCTTC. V and J are TRBV13 and TRBJ1-2, with D perhaps matching TRBD1 (5 bases). CDR3 size: 15 residues. V was pared by 5 bases and J by 4 bases, with 17 bases between. CDR1 and CDR2 (germline): PRHDT, FYEKMQ (reference sequence). Complete variable domain (other parts from reference TRBV13 and TRBJ1-2): AAGVIQSPRHLIKEKRETATLKCYPIPRHDTVYWYQQGPGQDPQFLISFYEKMQSDKGSIPDRFSAQQFSDYHSELNMSSLELGDSALYFCASSQGVERVYGYTFGSGTRLTVV.

The chain uses TRBV7-3 and TRBJ2-1; 11 bases are a match to TRBD1. Germline CDR1 reads SGHTA; CDR2 reads FQGTGA. CDR3 length: 17 residues. The J segment lost 0 bases and the V segment lost 2 bases, leaving 3 bases of the junction unmatched. For the CDR3, the DNA is TGTGCCAGCAGCTTATTTGGACAGGGGGCCTCCTACAATGAGCAGTTCTTC. Protein sequence: CASSLFGQGASYNEQFF.